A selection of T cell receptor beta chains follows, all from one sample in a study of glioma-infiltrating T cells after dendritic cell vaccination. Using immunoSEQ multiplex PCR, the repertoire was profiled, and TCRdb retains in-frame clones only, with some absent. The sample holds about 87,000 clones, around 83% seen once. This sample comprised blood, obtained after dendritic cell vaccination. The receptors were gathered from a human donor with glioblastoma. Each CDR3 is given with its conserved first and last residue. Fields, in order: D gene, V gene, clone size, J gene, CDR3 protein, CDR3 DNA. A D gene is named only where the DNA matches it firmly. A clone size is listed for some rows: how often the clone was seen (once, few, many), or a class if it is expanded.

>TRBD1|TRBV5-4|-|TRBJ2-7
CASSPDRGSYEQYF
TGTGCCAGCAGCCCGGACAGGGGTTCCTACGAGCAGTACTTC
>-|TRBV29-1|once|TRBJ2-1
CSVERGETQSSYNEQFF
TGCAGCGTTGAAAGAGGAGAGACTCAGAGCTCCTACAATGAGCAGTTCTTC
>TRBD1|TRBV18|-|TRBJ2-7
CASSPGTGFYEQYF
TGTGCCAGCTCACCCGGGACAGGGTTCTACGAGCAGTACTTC
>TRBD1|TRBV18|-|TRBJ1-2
CASSPGTGAGYTF
TGTGCCAGCTCACCGGGGACAGGGGCTGGCTACACCTTC
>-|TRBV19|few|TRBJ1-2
CASSIATYGYTF
TGTGCCAGTAGTATAGCTACCTATGGCTACACCTTC
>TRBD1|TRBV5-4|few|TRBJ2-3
CASSLEGGVGTDTQYF
TGTGCCAGCAGCTTGGAAGGGGGCGTTGGGACAGATACGCAGTATTTT
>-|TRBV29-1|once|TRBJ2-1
CSARGSRGYNEQFF
TGCAGCGCGCGTGGGAGCAGGGGCTACAATGAGCAGTTCTTC
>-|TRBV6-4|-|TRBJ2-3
CASSVSGGAPRDTQYF
TGTGCCAGCAGTGTCTCAGGGGGGGCCCCAAGGGATACGCAGTATTTT
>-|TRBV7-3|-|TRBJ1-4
CAKTQYNEKLFF
TGTGCCAAGACACAGTATAATGAAAAACTGTTTTTT
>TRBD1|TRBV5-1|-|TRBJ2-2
CASSLGQGSAGELFF
TGCGCCAGCAGCTTGGGACAGGGATCTGCCGGGGAGCTGTTTTTT
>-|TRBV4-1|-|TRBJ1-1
CASSQDDRANTEAFF
TGCGCCAGCAGCCAAGACGACAGAGCCAACACTGAAGCTTTCTTT
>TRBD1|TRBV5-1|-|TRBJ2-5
CASSERTGSMEQYF
TGCGCCAGCAGCGAGCGGACAGGGAGTATGGAGCAGTACTTC
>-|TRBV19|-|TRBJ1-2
CASSIARGPALYGYTF
TGTGCCAGTAGTATCGCTCGCGGGCCAGCCCTTTATGGCTACACCTTC
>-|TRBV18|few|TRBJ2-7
CASSPGGTGFEQYF
TGTGCCAGCTCACCAGGGGGAACAGGGTTCGAGCAGTACTTC
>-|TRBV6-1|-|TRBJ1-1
CAGGKGSAENTEAFF
TGTGCCGGAGGGAAGGGGTCGGCTGAAAACACTGAAGCTTTCTTT
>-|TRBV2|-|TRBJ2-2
CASSEVGAGELFF
TGTGCCAGCAGTGAAGTAGGGGCCGGGGAGCTGTTTTTT
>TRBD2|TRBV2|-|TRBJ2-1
CASREGLENNEQFF
TGTGCCAGCAGGGAGGGACTAGAAAACAATGAGCAGTTCTTC
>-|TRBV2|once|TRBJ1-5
CASSEFNYQPQHF
TGTGCCAGCAGTGAATTCAATTATCAGCCCCAGCATTTT
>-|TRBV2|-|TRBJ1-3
CASRRTASGNTIYF
TGTGCCAGCAGAAGGACAGCCTCTGGAAACACCATATATTTT
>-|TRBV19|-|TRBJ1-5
CASTGREKQPQHF
TGTGCCAGTACAGGGCGGGAAAAACAGCCCCAGCATTTT
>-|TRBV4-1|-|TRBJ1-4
CASSQDPGATNEKLFF
TGCGCCAGCAGCCAAGATCCCGGGGCAACTAATGAAAAACTGTTTTTT
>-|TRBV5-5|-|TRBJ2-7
CASSLTQGTPYEQYF
TGTGCCAGCAGCCTAACTCAGGGGACGCCCTACGAGCAGTACTTC
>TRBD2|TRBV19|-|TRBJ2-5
CASSIGGEQETQYF
TGTGCCAGTAGTATTGGGGGGGAGCAAGAGACCCAGTACTTC
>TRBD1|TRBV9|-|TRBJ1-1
CASSPDPGQGLEAFF
TGTGCCAGCAGCCCGGACCCGGGACAGGGACTTGAAGCTTTCTTT
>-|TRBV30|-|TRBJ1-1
CAWSDGGNTEAFF
TGTGCCTGGAGTGACGGGGGGAACACTGAAGCTTTCTTT
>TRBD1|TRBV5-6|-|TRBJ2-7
CASSPRGAGGISYEQYF
TGTGCCAGCAGCCCAAGAGGTGCAGGGGGCATCTCCTACGAGCAGTACTTC
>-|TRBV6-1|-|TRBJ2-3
CASRGLPRDTQYF
TGTGCCAGCAGGGGACTTCCGCGGGATACGCAGTATTTT
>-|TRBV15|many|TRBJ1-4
CATSRDRGYEKLFF
TGTGCCACCAGCAGAGATAGGGGGTATGAAAAACTGTTTTTT
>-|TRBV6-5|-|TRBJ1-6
CASSYYGDGGNSPLHF
TGTGCCAGCAGTTACTATGGTGACGGAGGGAATTCACCCCTCCACTTT
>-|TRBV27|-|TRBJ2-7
CASSRTVTVRYEQYF
TGTGCCAGCAGCCGGACAGTAACTGTGCGCTACGAGCAGTACTTC
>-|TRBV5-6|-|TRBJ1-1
CASSLAPGGLGGGEAFF
TGTGCCAGCAGCTTGGCCCCCGGGGGGCTAGGGGGTGGTGAAGCTTTCTTT
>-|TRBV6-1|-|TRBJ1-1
CASSSGGQGAEAFF
TGTGCCAGCAGTTCCGGGGGGCAAGGGGCTGAAGCTTTCTTT
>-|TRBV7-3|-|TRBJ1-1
CASSLRQNTEAFF
TGTGCCAGCAGCTTAAGACAGAACACTGAAGCTTTCTTT
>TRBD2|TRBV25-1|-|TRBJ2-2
CASRSPGLAGTGELFF
TGTGCCAGCAGGTCACCGGGACTAGCGGGCACCGGGGAGCTGTTTTTT
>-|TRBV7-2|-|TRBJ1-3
CASSSRGLRNSGNTIYF
TGTGCCAGCAGCTCTAGGGGACTCAGGAACTCTGGAAACACCATATATTTT
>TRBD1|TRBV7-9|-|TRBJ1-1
CASSTGGHTEAFF
TGTGCCAGCAGCACAGGGGGCCACACTGAAGCTTTCTTT
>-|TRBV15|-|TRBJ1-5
CATSREGGNGQPQHF
TGTGCCACCAGCAGAGAGGGGGGGAATGGTCAGCCCCAGCATTTT
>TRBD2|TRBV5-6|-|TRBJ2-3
CASSSLSGAATSTDTQYF
TGTGCCAGCAGCTCCCTCAGCGGGGCCGCTACTAGCACAGATACGCAGTATTTT
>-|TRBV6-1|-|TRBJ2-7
CASSEDVRSYEQYF
TGTGCCAGCAGTGAAGATGTCCGCTCCTACGAGCAGTACTTC